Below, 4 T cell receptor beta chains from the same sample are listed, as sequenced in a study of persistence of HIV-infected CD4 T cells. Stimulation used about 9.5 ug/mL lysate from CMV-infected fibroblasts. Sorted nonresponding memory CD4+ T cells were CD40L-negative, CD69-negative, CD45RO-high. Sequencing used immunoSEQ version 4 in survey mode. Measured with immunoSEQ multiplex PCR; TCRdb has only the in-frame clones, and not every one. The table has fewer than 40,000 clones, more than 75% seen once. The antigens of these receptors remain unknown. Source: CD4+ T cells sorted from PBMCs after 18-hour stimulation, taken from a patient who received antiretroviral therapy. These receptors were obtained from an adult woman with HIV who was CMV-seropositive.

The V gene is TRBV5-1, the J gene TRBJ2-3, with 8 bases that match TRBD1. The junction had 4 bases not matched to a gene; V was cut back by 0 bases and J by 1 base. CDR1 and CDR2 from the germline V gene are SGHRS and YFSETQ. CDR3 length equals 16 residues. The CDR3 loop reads CASSLGNRGGTDTQYF. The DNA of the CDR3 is TGCGCCAGCAGCTTGGGCAACAGGGGGGGCACAGATACGCAGTATTTT.

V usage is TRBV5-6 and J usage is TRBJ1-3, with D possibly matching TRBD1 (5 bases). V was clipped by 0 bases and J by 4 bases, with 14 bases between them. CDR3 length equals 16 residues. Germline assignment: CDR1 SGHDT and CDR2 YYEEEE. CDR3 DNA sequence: TGTGCCAGCAGCTTGGGAGGTCGGGGCCCGGGAAACACCATATATTTT. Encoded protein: CASSLGGRGPGNTIYF.

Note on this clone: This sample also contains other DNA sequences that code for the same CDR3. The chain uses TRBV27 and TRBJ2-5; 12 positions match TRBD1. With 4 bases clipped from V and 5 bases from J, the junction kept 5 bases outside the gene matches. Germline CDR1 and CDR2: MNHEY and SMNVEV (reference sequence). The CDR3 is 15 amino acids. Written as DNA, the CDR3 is TGTGCCAGCAGTTCCGGGACAGGGGGCGTTGAGACCCAGTACTTC. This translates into CASSSGTGGVETQYF.

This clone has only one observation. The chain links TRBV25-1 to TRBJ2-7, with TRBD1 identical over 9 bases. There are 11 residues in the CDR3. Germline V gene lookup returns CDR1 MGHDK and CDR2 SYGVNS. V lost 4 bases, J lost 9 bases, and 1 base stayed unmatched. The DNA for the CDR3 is TGTGCCAGCAGTGCGGGACAGGGGCAGTACTTC. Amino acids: CASSAGQGQYF.